These T cell receptor beta chains were read from a single sample in a study of blood T cells in healthy people across ages. TCRdb used MiXCR to reprocess the 5' RACE reads, holding one entry per CDR3 protein. This sample has a few hundred thousand distinct CDR3 sequences, with about 26% found just once. The specimen sequenced was blood. These receptor sequences come from a woman in her seventies in good health. CDR3s include the opening cysteine and the closing phenylalanine or tryptophan. A D gene is named only where the DNA matches it firmly. Not every row has a clone size; where given, it reads once, few, many or a size class.

j_call: TRBJ1-5
d_call: -
clone_size: -
v_call: TRBV27
cdr3_aa: CASSLWVGNQPQHF
cdr3_nt: TGTGCCAGCAGTTTATGGGTGGGCAATCAGCCCCAGCATTTT

j_call: TRBJ1-6
d_call: -
clone_size: few
v_call: TRBV9
cdr3_aa: CASSLRPNSPLHF
cdr3_nt: TGTGCCAGCAGCCTAAGGCCTAATTCACCCCTCCACTTT

j_call: TRBJ2-3
d_call: TRBD2
clone_size: few
v_call: TRBV20-1
cdr3_aa: CSASWVLERGSTDTQYF
cdr3_nt: TGCAGTGCTAGTTGGGTCCTCGAGCGGGGGAGCACAGATACGCAGTATTTT

j_call: TRBJ2-6
d_call: -
clone_size: -
v_call: TRBV6-1
cdr3_aa: CASSETDRLSSGANVLTF
cdr3_nt: TGTGCCAGCAGTGAAACCGACAGGCTTAGCTCTGGGGCCAACGTCCTGACTTTC

j_call: TRBJ2-5
d_call: -
clone_size: few
v_call: TRBV7-7
cdr3_aa: CASSPVGGGEAQYF
cdr3_nt: TGTGCTAGCAGCCCCGTTGGAGGGGGAGAGGCCCAGTACTTC

j_call: TRBJ1-2
d_call: -
clone_size: -
v_call: TRBV7-2
cdr3_aa: CASSFGTHYGYTF
cdr3_nt: TGTGCCAGCAGCTTCGGGACCCACTATGGCTACACCTTC

j_call: TRBJ2-1
d_call: TRBD2
clone_size: -
v_call: TRBV29-1
cdr3_aa: CSVEMRGGNEQFF
cdr3_nt: TGCAGCGTTGAGATGCGGGGGGGCAATGAGCAGTTCTTC

j_call: TRBJ2-7
d_call: TRBD2
clone_size: -
v_call: TRBV6-6
cdr3_aa: CAGSYYGGGPYEQYF
cdr3_nt: TGTGCCGGCAGTTACTACGGCGGGGGTCCCTACGAGCAGTACTTC

j_call: TRBJ2-7
d_call: -
clone_size: few
v_call: TRBV29-1
cdr3_aa: CSVEVRNYEQYF
cdr3_nt: TGCAGCGTTGAAGTACGGAACTACGAGCAGTACTTC

j_call: TRBJ1-4
d_call: -
clone_size: -
v_call: TRBV5-6
cdr3_aa: CASSWFATNEKLFF
cdr3_nt: TGTGCCAGCAGCTGGTTTGCAACTAATGAAAAACTGTTTTTT

j_call: TRBJ1-6
d_call: TRBD1
clone_size: many
v_call: TRBV7-9
cdr3_aa: CASSPPGQGYSPLHF
cdr3_nt: TGTGCCAGCAGCCCTCCAGGACAGGGATATTCACCCCTCCACTTT

j_call: TRBJ2-5
d_call: -
clone_size: -
v_call: TRBV9
cdr3_aa: CASSARQTGETQYF
cdr3_nt: TGTGCCAGCAGCGCAAGACAAACCGGGGAGACCCAGTACTTC

j_call: TRBJ2-3
d_call: -
clone_size: -
v_call: TRBV7-2
cdr3_aa: CASSLLGLYTDTQYF
cdr3_nt: TGTGCCAGCAGCTTACTAGGACTGTACACAGATACGCAGTATTTT

j_call: TRBJ2-7
d_call: -
clone_size: once
v_call: TRBV7-3
cdr3_aa: CASSEGPPGSYEQYF
cdr3_nt: TGTGCCAGCAGCGAGGGGCCCCCGGGCTCCTACGAGCAGTACTTC